These 27 T cell receptor beta chains were sequenced from one sample in a study of monozygotic twins with inflammatory bowel disease. TCRdb reprocessed the 5' RACE reads and reports one entry per CDR3 protein, with no DNA. The table lists 300,000 to 400,000 distinct CDR3 sequences. Sequences were obtained from blood. The receptors originated from a human donor with ulcerative colitis or Crohn's disease, or a healthy co-twin of an affected twin (not recorded which).

V and J are TRBV9 and TRBJ1-6. This CDR3 spans 15 amino acids. Germline CDR1 and CDR2: SGDLS and YYNGEE. This chain's CDR3 is CASSVRGLPNSPLHF.

This chain links TRBV5-1 with TRBJ2-2; TCRdb proposes TRBD2, but this gene call is untestable without DNA. This CDR3 has 15 residues. The germline gives CDR1 SGHRS, CDR2 YFSETQ. CDR3 loop: CASSSGLAGTGELFF.

The genes are TRBV7-2 and TRBJ1-2. From germline, CDR1 is SGHTA and CDR2 FQGNSA. The CDR3 is made up of 15 amino acids. The CDR3 region is CASSKLGGGLDGYTF.

The chain employs TRBV2 and TRBJ1-6. The CDR3 covers 13 residues. The germline V gene encodes CDR1 SNHLY and CDR2 FYNNEI. The chain's CDR3 is CASSTTYNSPLHF.

The chain combines TRBV7-6 with TRBJ2-7; there is no DNA to check the TCRdb D call of TRBD1. Germline V lookup: CDR1 SGHVS, CDR2 FNYEAQ. This CDR3 has 14 amino acids. The CDR3 is CASSLVSWKGEQYF.

V and J are TRBV14 and TRBJ2-2; TCRdb returns TRBD1, unconfirmable since there is no DNA. The CDR3 is 15 amino acids. The germline CDR1 and CDR2 sequences are SGHDN and FVKESK. The CDR3 sequence is CASSQVTQGRGELFF.

V usage is TRBV27 and J usage is TRBJ2-7; TCRdb selects TRBD1, and the lack of DNA leaves this call unchecked. CDR1 and CDR2 from the germline V gene are MNHEY and SMNVEV (reference sequence). CDR3 length equals 14 residues. This CDR3 is CASRATGYSYEQYF.

V is TRBV10-3 and J is TRBJ2-7; TCRdb proposes TRBD2, but this gene call is untestable without DNA. Per the germline V gene, CDR1 is ENHRY and CDR2 is SYGVKD. The CDR3 sequence is 15 residues long. This chain's CDR3 is CAISALAGGTYEQYF.

The V and J genes are TRBV5-1 and TRBJ2-5; checking the TCRdb D call of TRBD2 is not possible without DNA. Looked up from germline, CDR1 is SGHRS and CDR2 is YFSETQ. The CDR3 length is 15 residues. CDR3 amino acids: CATTGTSGGQETQYF. Complete variable domain (other parts from reference TRBV5-1 and TRBJ2-5): KAGVTQTPRYLIKTRGQQVTLSCSPISGHRSVSWYQQTPGQGLQFLFEYFSETQRNKGNFPGRFSGRQFSNSRSEMNVSTLELGDSALYLCATTGTSGGQETQYFGPGTRLLVL.

The chain couples TRBV7-6 to TRBJ1-6. This CDR3 is built from 15 residues. CDR1 is SGHVS, CDR2 FNYEAQ, per germline. This chain's CDR3 is CASSLNAGENSPLHF.

The J gene is TRBJ1-1, the V gene TRBV20-1; TCRdb designates TRBD1, a call that cannot be tested without DNA. CDR3 length: 14 amino acids. The germline V gene has CDR1 DFQATT and CDR2 SNEGSKA (reference sequence). CDR3: CSATPQGGNTEAFF.

The V and J genes are TRBV12-3 or TRBV12-4 and TRBJ2-7; no DNA is available, so the TRBD2 call from TCRdb remains unchecked. This CDR3 spans 17 amino acids. The CDR3 region is CASSKTGLAGGSYEQYF.

V and J are TRBV20-1 and TRBJ1-3. In germline, CDR1 is DFQATT, CDR2 SNEGSKA (reference sequence). The CDR3 covers 15 residues. CDR3 sequence: CSATTGLMDGTTIYF.

V and J are TRBV5-1 and TRBJ2-1; the TCRdb call, TRBD2, lacks DNA for checking. This CDR3 is built from 14 residues. CDR1 and CDR2 (germline): SGHRS, YFSETQ. The CDR3 sequence: CASSLASGGGEQFF.

This rearrangement joins TRBV4-3 to TRBJ2-3; the D gene TCRdb calls, TRBD2, cannot be checked with no DNA. The CDR3 contains 16 residues. The V gene's germline CDR1 is LGHNA and CDR2 YSLEER. CDR3 region: CASSPGLAGGADTQYF.

The CDR3 loop is CASSPLAGGMTQYF. The chain links TRBV3-1 to TRBJ2-3; TCRdb indicates TRBD2, and absent DNA this call remains unverified. Germline V lookup: CDR1 LGHDT, CDR2 YNNKEL (reference sequence). The CDR3 has 14 amino acids.

V usage is TRBV21-1 and J usage is TRBJ1-5; TCRdb designates TRBD1, a call that cannot be tested without DNA. TRBV21-1 is a pseudogene locus. The CDR3 is 18 residues long. This CDR3 reads CASSKVSQGWNSNQPQHF.

J is TRBJ2-3 and V is TRBV7-2; there is no DNA to check the TCRdb D call of TRBD2. The CDR3 loop spans 14 amino acids. The germline CDR1 and CDR2 sequences are SGHTA and FQGNSA. CDR3 amino acids: CASSFLGLGDTQYF.

The chain combines TRBV5-1 with TRBJ1-6. Germline loops: CDR1 SGHRS, CDR2 YFSETQ. The CDR3 contains 14 residues. The CDR3 reads CATRRETYNSPLHF.

The chain has TRBV3-1 and TRBJ2-3; TCRdb's D call, TRBD1, is unchecked because there is no DNA. Germline CDR1 and CDR2: LGHDT and YNNKEL (reference sequence). This CDR3 has 12 residues. The CDR3 loop is CASSQAGTRQYF.

This rearrangement joins TRBV18 to TRBJ1-4; TCRdb reports TRBD1, a call that lacks DNA to check it against. The CDR3 spans 18 residues. Germline CDR1 and CDR2: KGHSH and LQKENI. CDR3 loop: CASSPPKGGYGTNEKLFF.

This chain joins TRBV5-1 and TRBJ2-3; the D call from TCRdb, TRBD2, cannot be confirmed without DNA. The CDR3 loop spans 16 amino acids. Germline V gene data show CDR1 as SGHRS and CDR2 as YFSETQ. CDR3 region: CASSLGLAFGTDTQYF.

V is TRBV25-1 and J is TRBJ1-4; TCRdb names TRBD1, which stays unverified in the absence of DNA. CDR1 and CDR2 from the germline V gene are MGHDK and SYGVNS. The CDR3 has 15 residues. The CDR3 reads CASSSTTGVGEKLFF.

J is TRBJ1-3 and V is TRBV7-9. The CDR3 extends over 15 amino acids. Germline values: CDR1 SEHNR, CDR2 FQNEAQ (reference sequence). CDR3 sequence reads: CASSGEAGSGNTIYF.

Here the CDR3 reads CASSPGGGGVNGELFF. The chain is built from TRBV18 and TRBJ2-2; no DNA is available, so the TRBD1 call from TCRdb remains unchecked. This CDR3 comprises 16 residues. Germline CDR1 reads KGHSH; CDR2 reads LQKENI. Complete variable domain (other parts from reference TRBV18 and TRBJ2-2): NAGVMQNPRHLVRRRGQEARLRCSPMKGHSHVYWYRQLPEEGLKFMVYLQKENIIDESGMPKERFSAEFPKEGPSILRIQQVVRGDSAAYFCASSPGGGGVNGELFFGEGSRLTVL.

CDR3 amino acids: CASTTSLGLGTYEQYF. The rearrangement joins TRBV19 to TRBJ2-7; TCRdb selects TRBD2, and the lack of DNA leaves this call unchecked. The CDR3 is 16 residues long. Germline CDR1 and CDR2: LNHDA and SQIVND (reference sequence).

The chain couples TRBV5-4 to TRBJ1-4; absent DNA, TCRdb's TRBD1 call cannot be checked. The germline V gene encodes CDR1 SGHNT and CDR2 YYREEE (reference sequence). The CDR3 length is 19 residues. The chain's CDR3 is CASSLSLQAPSATNEKLFF.